This T cell receptor (beta chain) was sequenced for a study of blood T cell repertoires in COVID-19. Study in general: Spain, Italy and the United States supplied samples that represented acute and convalescent COVID-19. T cells, B-cell-depleted T cells, or PBMCs provided the cDNA or gDNA that served as material.

In the source study's methods: Amplification of reference gene primers provided the estimated nucleated cell counts. Measured with immunoSEQ multiplex PCR; TCRdb has only the in-frame clones, and not every one. V, J and clone size reflect that table, while D and trimming were determined from the DNA. The repertoire includes roughly 410,000 clones, about 89% of them detected once, and 0.95% to 1.5% sits in the top ten. This clone was detected only a few times. The specimen sequenced was peripheral blood. The origin of this receptor is a man in his forties or fifties with acute or convalescent COVID-19.

The CDR3 DNA is TGTGCCACCAGTGATCCAGGGCTAATCTATGGCTACACCTTC. Translating it yields CATSDPGLIYGYTF. The V call is TRBV24-1, the J call TRBJ1-2, with D possibly matching TRBD1 (5 bases). Trimming removed 3 bases from V and 4 bases from J, with 11 bases in between. The CDR3 runs 14 residues. The V gene's germline CDR1 is KGHDR and CDR2 SFDVKD.